This T cell receptor (beta chain) came from a study of blood T cell repertoires in COVID-19. Study-level information: Nucleic acid was either cDNA or gDNA, and it came from T cells, B-cell-depleted T cells, or PBMCs.

The assay was immunoSEQ multiplex PCR, and TCRdb's table has in-frame clones only and misses some. The profile shows 150,000 to 200,000 clones, 70% to 90% of them singletons. Germline CDR1 MNHEY, CDR2 SMNVEV (reference sequence). This CDR3 region has 14 residues. The J segment lost 5 bases and the V segment lost 5 bases, leaving 5 bases of the junction unmatched. This clone occurred once. This rearrangement joins TRBV27 to TRBJ1-2; 10 bases are a match to TRBD1. Sequencing was performed on peripheral blood. This TCR was sampled from a man aged 60 to 75 with acute or convalescent COVID-19. The CDR3 nucleotides are TGTGCCAGCAGTGGAGACAGGGGGCGATATGGCTACACCTTC. It specifies CASSGDRGRYGYTF.